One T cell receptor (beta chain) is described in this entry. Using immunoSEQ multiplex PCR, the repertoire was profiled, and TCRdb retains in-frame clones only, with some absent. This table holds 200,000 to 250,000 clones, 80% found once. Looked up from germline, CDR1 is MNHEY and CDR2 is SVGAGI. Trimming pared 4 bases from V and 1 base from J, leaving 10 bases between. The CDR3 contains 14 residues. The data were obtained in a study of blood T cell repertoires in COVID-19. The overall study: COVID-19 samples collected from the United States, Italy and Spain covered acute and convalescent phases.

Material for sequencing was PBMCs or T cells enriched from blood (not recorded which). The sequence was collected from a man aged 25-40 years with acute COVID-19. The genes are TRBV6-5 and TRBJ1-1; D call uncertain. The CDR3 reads CASSSLTGNTEAFF. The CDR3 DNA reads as TGTGCCAGCAGTTCCCTGACTGGGAACACTGAAGCTTTCTTT.